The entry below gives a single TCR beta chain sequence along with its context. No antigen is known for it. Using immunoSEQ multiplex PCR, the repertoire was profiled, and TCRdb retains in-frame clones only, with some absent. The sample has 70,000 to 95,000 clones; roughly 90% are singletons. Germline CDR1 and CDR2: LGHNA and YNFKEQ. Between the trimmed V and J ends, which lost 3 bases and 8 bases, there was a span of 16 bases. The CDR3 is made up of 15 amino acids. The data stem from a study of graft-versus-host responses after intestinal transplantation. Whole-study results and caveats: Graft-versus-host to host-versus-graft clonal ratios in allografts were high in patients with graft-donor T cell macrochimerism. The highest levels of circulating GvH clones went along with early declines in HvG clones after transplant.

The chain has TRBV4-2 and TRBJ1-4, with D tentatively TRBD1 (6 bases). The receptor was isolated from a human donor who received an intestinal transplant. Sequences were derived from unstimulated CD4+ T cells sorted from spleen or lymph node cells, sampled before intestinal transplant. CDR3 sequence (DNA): TGTGCCAGCAGCCACGCGGGGGGCAAGGAGGAAAAACTGTTTTTT. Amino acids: CASSHAGGKEEKLFF.